This passage covers 30 T cell receptor beta chains from one sample sequenced in a study of T cell responses to AZD1222 COVID-19 vaccine. Some clones are missing from TCRdb's copy, which holds only in-frame ones; the method was immunoSEQ multiplex PCR. The profile shows over 100,000 clones, around 83% of them singletons. The material was peripheral blood, obtained on day 0 of AZD1222 vaccination. The receptors were gathered from an adult in good health.

The chain links TRBV11-2 to TRBJ2-5; 10 nucleotides match TRBD2. CDR3 length: 19 residues. With V trimmed by 2 bases and J by 1 base, 13 bases remained unmatched. Germline V lookup: CDR1 SGHAT, CDR2 FQNNGV. The CDR3 loop reads CASSLPRLAGAHRQETQYF. CDR3 DNA sequence: TGTGCCAGCAGCTTACCCCGGCTAGCGGGGGCCCACCGCCAAGAGACCCAGTACTTC.

The chain is built from TRBV2 and TRBJ1-1; D may be TRBD1 (5 bases). This CDR3 is built from 13 residues. V was pared by 10 bases and J by 3 bases, with 15 bases between. The germline gives CDR1 SNHLY, CDR2 FYNNEI. The CDR3 coding sequence is TGTGCCACCTCCGGGACGGGAGACACTGAAGCTTTCTTT. This gives the protein CATSGTGDTEAFF.

This chain connects TRBV5-6 to TRBJ1-2; TRBD1 aligns across 8 bases. V lost 1 base and J lost 3; bases outside the gene matches: 5. Looked up from germline, CDR1 is SGHDT and CDR2 is YYEEEE. The CDR3 contains 15 residues. The CDR3 bases are TGTGCCAGCAGCTTGATCCAGGGGGCGGACTATGGCTACACCTTC. As protein: CASSLIQGADYGYTF.

The V gene is TRBV19, the J gene TRBJ1-1, with 9 bases fitting TRBD1. V lost 7 bases, J lost 1 base, and 10 bases stayed unmatched. The germline CDR1 and CDR2 sequences are LNHDA and SQIVND (reference sequence). This CDR3 is 16 amino acids long. The CDR3 is CASKPHTGGRNTEAFF. The CDR3 DNA sequence: TGTGCCAGTAAACCTCATACAGGGGGCCGGAACACTGAAGCTTTCTTT.

The rearrangement joins TRBV11-2 to TRBJ2-7; D is undetermined. V lost 0 bases to trimming and J lost 6 bases, with 12 bases between them. CDR1 and CDR2 (germline): SGHAT, FQNNGV. This CDR3 spans 14 amino acids. CDR3 coding DNA: TGTGCCAGCAGCTTAGATTTGACGGCCACCGAGCAGTACTTC. Translation gives CASSLDLTATEQYF.

The chain employs TRBV19 and TRBJ1-1; D is uncertain. Germline-derived CDR1 and CDR2 are LNHDA and SQIVND (reference sequence). CDR3 length: 17 residues. The V end was cut by 5 bases, the J end by 1 base, with 20 bases between. The CDR3 loop reads CASSVSPLREENTEAFF. CDR3 coding DNA: TGTGCCAGTAGTGTCTCCCCGCTGAGGGAGGAGAACACTGAAGCTTTCTTT.

This chain connects TRBV3-1 (or the pseudogene TRBV3-2) to TRBJ2-5, with D possibly TRBD2 on 5 matching bases. From germline, CDR1 is LGHDT and CDR2 YNNKEL (reference sequence). CDR3 length: 16 amino acids. Deletions cut 4 bases from V and 0 bases from J, with 15 bases between. CDR3 sequence reads: CASSLELFGDQETQYF. In nucleotides, the CDR3 is TGTGCCAGCAGCCTAGAGCTATTCGGGGACCAAGAGACCCAGTACTTC.

The chain is built from TRBV10-3 and TRBJ2-1; no clear D. CDR1 is ENHRY, CDR2 SYGVKD, per germline. The CDR3 loop spans 11 amino acids. The V gene lost 7 bases and the J gene lost 8 bases, with 9 bases spanning the gap. CDR3 DNA sequence: TGTGCCATCACATTTAGGGATGAGCAGTTCTTC. Translation gives CAITFRDEQFF.

The chain recombines TRBV18 with TRBJ1-1; no clear D gene. CDR1 KGHSH and CDR2 LQKENI come from the germline V gene. The CDR3 is 14 residues long. V was pared by 5 bases and J by 1 base, with 11 bases between. DNA for the CDR3: TGTGCCAGCTCATCCGGACCTACGAACACTGAAGCTTTCTTT. This encodes CASSSGPTNTEAFF.

The chain has TRBV5-1 and TRBJ1-3, with no clear D. V gave up 7 bases and J gave up 0 bases, with 11 bases separating them. Germline assignment: CDR1 SGHRS and CDR2 YFSETQ. The CDR3 extends over 14 amino acids. The chain's CDR3 is CASGQPGSGNTIYF. The DNA for the CDR3 is TGCGCCAGCGGCCAGCCAGGCTCTGGAAACACCATATATTTT.

The chain recombines TRBV2 with TRBJ1-2; TRBD1 is a possible D gene (5 bases). Germline CDR1 SNHLY, CDR2 FYNNEI. The CDR3 length is 13 residues. Trimming pared 8 bases from V and 3 bases from J, leaving 13 bases between. The CDR3 sequence: CASREGEDYGYTF. CDR3 nucleotides: TGTGCCAGCCGGGAAGGGGAAGACTATGGCTACACCTTC.

This clone was recorded once. This chain connects TRBV28 to TRBJ2-7; maybe TRBD2 (6 bases). V lost 3 bases and J lost 0, with 15 bases in between. Germline V lookup: CDR1 MDHEN, CDR2 SYDVKM. The CDR3 runs 16 residues. The CDR3 bases are TGTGCCAGCAGTTTCCTCTCTAGCGTTTACTCCTACGAGCAGTACTTC. Its protein is CASSFLSSVYSYEQYF.

This clone was counted once. CDR3 nucleotides: TGTGCCAGCAGTTTACAGTTTGCTCCAATCGTGAACACCGGGGAGCTGTTTTTT. This translates into CASSLQFAPIVNTGELFF. V is TRBV27 and J is TRBJ2-2, with D hard to call. The CDR3 consists of 18 residues. Germline V gene sequence: CDR1 MNHEY, CDR2 SMNVEV (reference sequence). The V and J ends lost 2 bases and 1 base respectively, with 17 bases between them.

This chain links TRBV10-1 with TRBJ1-1; a possible D gene is TRBD1 (5 bases). The CDR3 runs 15 residues. V was pared by 3 bases and J by 0 bases, with 11 bases between. Per the germline V gene, CDR1 is WNHNN and CDR2 is SYGVQD (reference sequence). As DNA, the CDR3 is TGCGCCAGCAGTGACCAGGGCCACATGAACACTGAAGCTTTCTTT. It yields the protein CASSDQGHMNTEAFF.

The gene calls are TRBV27 and TRBJ1-4; D gene ambiguous. Germline CDR1 MNHEY, CDR2 SMNVEV (reference sequence). Trimming pared 2 bases from V and 2 bases from J, leaving 15 bases between. This CDR3 is built from 17 residues. The CDR3 protein is CASSLTPRRLTNEKLFF. The DNA of the CDR3 is TGTGCCAGCAGTTTAACACCTCGCCGGCTTACTAATGAAAAACTGTTTTTT.

The chain couples TRBV6-5 to TRBJ2-2, with D possibly being TRBD1 (5 bases). From germline, CDR1 is MNHEY and CDR2 SVGAGI. The V end lost 6 bases, the J end lost 3 bases, and 8 bases lay between the germline ends. CDR3 length: 13 residues. The CDR3 is CASRTDYTGELFF. The CDR3 DNA sequence: TGTGCCAGCAGGACAGATTACACCGGGGAGCTGTTTTTT.

The genes are TRBV3-1 (or the pseudogene TRBV3-2) and TRBJ1-2, with D unclear. The CDR3 is made up of 14 amino acids. V lost 0 bases to trimming and J lost 5 bases, with 10 bases between them. From germline, CDR1 is LGHDT and CDR2 YNNKEL (reference sequence). The CDR3 DNA follows: TGTGCCAGCAGCCAAGATCACGGGTATTATGGCTACACCTTC. Amino acid sequence: CASSQDHGYYGYTF.

This chain joins TRBV7-8 and TRBJ2-1; D tentatively fits TRBD1 or TRBD2 (5 bases each). The CDR3 covers 12 residues. V was trimmed by 0 bases and J by 12 bases, leaving 9 bases between them. CDR1 and CDR2 (germline): SGHVS, FQNEAQ. The CDR3 reads CASSLAGAGQFF. CDR3 nucleotide sequence: TGTGCCAGCAGCTTAGCTGGGGCGGGGCAGTTCTTC.

This chain links TRBV10-3 with TRBJ2-3, with 10 positions matching TRBD1. CDR3 size: 15 residues. In germline, CDR1 is ENHRY, CDR2 SYGVKD. V shed 4 bases and J 4 bases; nucleotides not matched to a gene: 5. This CDR3 reads CAISADRGPPDTQYF. Written as DNA, the CDR3 is TGTGCCATCAGTGCCGACAGGGGGCCCCCAGATACGCAGTATTTT.

This clone was seen a few times. The CDR3 DNA reads TGTGCCTGGACGAAGGCGGACAGAACTAATCAGCCCCAGCATTTT. This encodes CAWTKADRTNQPQHF. V usage is TRBV30 and J usage is TRBJ1-5; a possible D gene is TRBD1 (6 bases). V lost 4 bases and J 4 bases, leaving 17 bases between the germline ends. Germline V gene lookup returns CDR1 GTSNPN and CDR2 SVGIG (reference sequence). CDR3 length equals 15 residues.

This rearrangement joins TRBV4-1 to TRBJ1-2; D is perhaps TRBD1 (6 bases). V was cut by 1 base and J by 9 bases, with 12 bases left in between. The CDR3 runs 13 residues. Looked up from germline, CDR1 is MGHRA and CDR2 is YSYEKL. DNA for the CDR3: TGCGCCAGCAGCCAAGTAGGGGGGGACAGCTACACCTTC. Translating it yields CASSQVGGDSYTF.

V is TRBV7-2 and J is TRBJ2-7, with TRBD2 matching over 10 bases. The CDR3 spans 17 residues. CDR1 and CDR2 from the germline V gene are SGHTA and FQGNSA. With 1 base clipped from V and 7 bases from J, the junction kept 13 bases outside the gene matches. The CDR3 spells CASSLVSSGGFSGEQYF. DNA of the CDR3: TGTGCCAGCAGCTTAGTTTCTAGCGGGGGCTTCAGCGGGGAGCAGTACTTC.

The CDR3 reads CASSPSSGNLLTDTQYF. CDR3 DNA sequence: TGTGCCAGCAGTCCGTCCTCCGGGAATCTTCTCACAGATACGCAGTATTTT. The chain joins TRBV27 to TRBJ2-3, with a weak D call TRBD2 (5 bases). Germline-derived CDR1 and CDR2 are MNHEY and SMNVEV (reference sequence). Trimming pared 5 bases from V and 2 bases from J, leaving 20 bases between. The CDR3 covers 17 residues.

This rearrangement joins TRBV19 to TRBJ1-2; 9 bases are a match to TRBD1. From germline, CDR1 is LNHDA and CDR2 SQIVND (reference sequence). The CDR3 is 17 residues long. The V gene end was trimmed by 0 bases and the J gene end by 3 bases; junction bases not matched to a gene: 8. CDR3 DNA: TGTGCCAGTAGTATAGAGACAGGGGGAACTCTTCACTATGGCTACACCTTC. Protein product: CASSIETGGTLHYGYTF.

There are a few counts of this clone. V and J are TRBV10-3 and TRBJ2-7; D remains unclear. V was shortened by 3 bases and J by 1 base, with 10 bases between the two germline ends. From germline, CDR1 is ENHRY and CDR2 SYGVKD. CDR3 length: 14 amino acids. CDR3 protein: CAISDFRPSYEQYF. The CDR3 region has the DNA TGTGCCATCAGTGACTTTCGACCTTCCTACGAGCAGTACTTC.

The chain couples TRBV6-5 to TRBJ2-7, with D unclear. CDR3 length equals 13 residues. Germline CDR1 MNHEY, CDR2 SVGAGI. Trimming cost V 8 bases and J 3 bases, with 14 bases left between them. The DNA for the CDR3 is TGTGCCAGCCATTTAGCCCCGAGCTACGAGCAGTACTTC. Its protein is CASHLAPSYEQYF.

The rearrangement uses TRBV2 and TRBJ2-2; D is ambiguous. Trimming pared 6 bases from V and 1 base from J, leaving 6 bases between. Germline loops: CDR1 SNHLY, CDR2 FYNNEI. This CDR3 spans 13 amino acids. CDR3 region: CASRSGNTGELFF. The CDR3 bases are TGTGCCAGCAGATCAGGGAACACCGGGGAGCTGTTTTTT.

This rearrangement joins TRBV7-3 to TRBJ2-3; either TRBD1 or TRBD2 may fit D (5 bases each). This CDR3 contains 14 residues. Trimming removed 4 bases at V and 4 bases at J, with 12 bases between. Germline CDR1 and CDR2: SGHTA and FQGTGA. In nucleotides, the CDR3 is TGTGCCAGCAGCTCCCCGGGGCGGGCAGATACGCAGTATTTT. This gives the protein CASSSPGRADTQYF.

This sequence joins TRBV7-9 and TRBJ1-1; TRBD1 might be the D (5 bases). This CDR3 region has 13 residues. Germline V gives CDR1 SEHNR, CDR2 FQNEAQ (reference sequence). Trimming took off 3 bases at V and 11 bases at J, with 16 bases between the two ends. CDR3 residues: CASSFGAAPRAFF. The CDR3 DNA follows: TGTGCCAGCAGCTTTGGGGCAGCCCCAAGGGCTTTCTTT. Complete variable domain (other parts from reference TRBV7-9 and TRBJ1-1): DTGVSQNPRHKITKRGQNVTFRCDPISEHNRLYWYRQTLGQGPEFLTYFQNEAQLEKSRLLSDRFSAERPKGSFSTLEIQRTEQGDSAMYLCASSFGAAPRAFFGQGTRLTVV.

This clone was detected a few times. The chain recombines TRBV11-3 with TRBJ2-1, with D possibly TRBD2 on 5 matching bases. V was shortened by 5 bases and J by 1 base, with 15 bases between the two germline ends. Germline-derived CDR1 and CDR2 are SGHNT and YENEEA. The CDR3 extends over 16 amino acids. The CDR3 sequence: CASSAGVGVSYNEQFF. Here the CDR3 DNA reads TGTGCCAGCAGCGCTGGGGTCGGGGTTTCCTACAATGAGCAGTTCTTC.